The clone carrying this TCR beta chain was detected ten times or more. Its specificity is not known. The germline V gene has CDR1 SGHRS and CDR2 YFSETQ. Losses at the gene ends were 0 bases for V and 0 bases for J; bases not matched to a gene: 6. The CDR3 is 16 amino acids. Those with hyperthyroidism were 18 to 65 years old, newly diagnosed, and ill for under 2 months. The study collected blood at first hyperthyroidism diagnosis, before any ophthalmopathy symptoms arose. Amplification of TCR beta CDR3 regions used RNA as the template. A set of HTBI primers served as the primers for a first-round RT-PCR of the TCR CDR3. TCRdb redid the calling of the multiplex PCR reads with MiXCR, one entry per CDR3 protein. The profile covers around 290,000 distinct CDR3 sequences, with about an eighth appearing a single time and 7.8% taken by the ten largest. This specimen comes from a study of T cells in Graves' hyperthyroidism and ophthalmopathy. General study findings and limits: Ophthalmopathy was separated from stable hyperthyroidism by a 13 V-J model. Most thyroid clonotypes expanded above 0.001 were also detected in blood.

Sequenced sample: blood. The gene calls are TRBV5-1 and TRBJ2-7, with 7 bases matching TRBD1. The TCR originated in a woman in her twenties or thirties with Graves' hyperthyroidism that later progressed to Graves' ophthalmopathy. The CDR3 DNA sequence: TGCGCCAGCAGCTTGGCAGTAACAGGGGACTCCTACGAGCAGTACTTC. Translation gives CASSLAVTGDSYEQYF.